This T cell receptor (beta chain) was recorded in a study of blood T cell repertoires in COVID-19. About the study: Whether acute or convalescent, the COVID-19 samples came from the United States, Italy and Spain. T cells, B-cell-depleted T cells, or PBMCs supplied cDNA or gDNA.

V dropped 1 base and J dropped 5; count of bases not matched to a gene: 5. This CDR3 comprises 16 residues. Germline V gives CDR1 GTSNPN, CDR2 SVGIG (reference sequence). Under the authors' procedure: For nucleated cells, counts were estimated from reference gene primer amplification. Libraries were prepared by immunoSEQ multiplex PCR; TCRdb keeps only in-frame clonotypes and omits some of them. V and J calls and clone size are copied from that table; D and trimming were computed from the DNA. The sample yields some 420,000 clones, more than 80% seen once. Among Cohort 3 donors, those recovered had two negative PCRs, clearance, or symptom resolution.

Material for sequencing was PBMCs or T cells enriched from blood (not recorded which). This chain joins TRBV30 and TRBJ2-3; 14 nucleotides line up with TRBD2. The source is a man aged 30-40 years who had recovered from COVID-19. This CDR3 is CAWSEGLAGVRDTQYF. The CDR3 coding sequence is TGTGCCTGGAGTGAGGGACTAGCGGGAGTCAGAGATACGCAGTATTTT.